This T cell receptor (beta chain) stems from a study of CD8 T cells in ankylosing spondylitis. One entry per CDR3 protein, called by TCRdb with MiXCR from the 5' RACE reads. The table lists 200,000 to 250,000 distinct CDR3 sequences, more than 25% of them singletons. This clonotype has a handful of counts. This CDR3 region has 12 residues. Germline values: CDR1 ENHRY, CDR2 SYGVKD. V shed 10 bases, J shed 2 bases, and the junction held 4 bases outside the gene matches. V gene TRBV10-3 combines with J gene TRBJ2-7; TRBD2 matches 8 bases. The sequence was obtained from a male donor with ankylosing spondylitis or in good health (not recorded which). The sample comprised blood, either unsorted or a sorted T cell fraction (not recorded which). CDR3 in DNA: TGTGCCACCAGCGGGAGCACCTACGAGCAGTACTTC. Amino acid sequence: CATSGSTYEQYF.